Here is one T cell receptor (beta chain) with its context. Antigen specificity is unknown. One end of the junction fails to match germline, which may point to a read error. Time point indicated: week 5, during vaccination. The investigators gave 300 ug of mutant IDH1 20-mer peptide in each vaccine dose, together with topical imiquimod. The sample comes from a study of a mutant IDH1 vaccine in newly diagnosed glioma. Whole-study context: The earlier regimen, radiotherapy, temozolomide, or both, was most often both.

The assay was immunoSEQ multiplex PCR, and TCRdb's table has in-frame clones only and misses some. The table lists about 59,000 clones, 75% to 90% of them singletons, with about 4.6% in the top ten. The germline CDR1 and CDR2 sequences are SSHAT and FNYEAQ (reference sequence). This CDR3 is built from 13 residues. The sequence was collected from a woman aged 40-49 years with glioma. This chain connects TRBV7-7 to TRBJ1-1; D remains unclear. The sample consisted of PBMCs, taken from a glioma patient whose treatment included an IDH1 peptide vaccine. CDR3 region: CASSLAEDTEAFF. CDR3 DNA: TGTGCTAGCAGCTTAGCAGAGGACACTGAAGCTTTCTTT.